The sequence of this T cell receptor beta chain was determined in a study of cytomegalovirus exposure and HLA in healthy donors. Overall study results and limits: V- and J-gene trimming of TCR beta was linked (in a later analysis) to a missense DCLRE1C variant. A later analysis linked roughly 17,000 TCR beta sequences to HLA alleles at 0.05 false discovery rate.

This PCR relied on a set of 60 Vbeta primers and 13 Jbeta primers. Only in-frame clones appear in the TCRdb table, and some are missing; sequencing was by immunoSEQ multiplex PCR. The sample includes some 190,000 clones, roughly 80% seen only once; the top ten take approximately 2.9%. V lost 10 bases and J 0 bases, leaving 12 bases between the germline ends. The length of the CDR3 is 13 residues. CDR1 and CDR2 (germline): MNHEY, SVGAGI. In its sample, this clone was seen once. Its matching antigen is unknown. The sample comprised PBMCs. The TCR comes from a female donor in good health and CMV-seronegative. This chain uses TRBV6-5 with TRBJ1-2; D is uncertain. The DNA of the CDR3 is TGTGCCACCTCGACACCTACTAACTATGGCTACACCTTC. It specifies CATSTPTNYGYTF.